A single sample is the source of the 22 T cell receptor beta chains below, sequenced in a study of regulatory T cells in long-lasting Graves disease. With iRepertoire HTBI primers and Arm-PCR of CDR3 regions, TCR beta libraries were built. From the multiplex PCR reads, TCRdb called clonotypes with MiXCR, one entry per CDR3 protein. This sample has under 300,000 distinct CDR3 sequences; around 19% occur once, and the top ten carry 14%. Noted time point: newly diagnosed GD, antithyroid drugs for less than 3 months. PBMC-extracted RNA yielded the TCR library. These data also featured in a second study, about T cells in Graves' hyperthyroidism and ophthalmopathy.

The sequences come from peripheral blood mononuclear cells (PBMCs), collected at new diagnosis, from a patient treated with antithyroid drugs. The receptor source for this set is a woman in her 30s with Graves disease.

This clonotype was found many times. The chain joins TRBV5-1 to TRBJ2-1; 9 nucleotides line up with TRBD2. CDR1 SGHRS and CDR2 YFSETQ come from the germline V gene. The V gene end was trimmed by 0 bases and the J gene end by 8 bases; junction bases not matched to a gene: 9. The CDR3 contains 16 residues. CDR3 sequence (DNA): TGCGCCAGCAGCTTGGCTTTAGCGGGGGTTTTCGATGAGCAGTTCTTC. This codes for CASSLALAGVFDEQFF.

This clonotype came up many times. The chain recombines TRBV9 with TRBJ1-3; D may be TRBD1 (5 bases). The CDR3 runs to 16 residues. Trimming left V 3 bases short and J 0 bases short, with 13 bases between. Germline lookup yields CDR1 SGDLS and CDR2 YYNGEE. CDR3 amino acids: CASSGGRHPSGNTIYF. As DNA, the CDR3 is TGTGCCAGCAGCGGGGGACGGCACCCCTCTGGAAACACCATATATTTT.

This clonotype was seen repeatedly, ten times or more. One end of the junction is discordant with germline, which a read error may explain. V and J are TRBV9 and TRBJ2-1; tentatively, D is TRBD2 (6 bases). The CDR3 sequence is 14 residues long. Germline V gives CDR1 SGDLS, CDR2 YYNGEE. In nucleotides, the CDR3 is TGCGCCAGCAGCGGCTCGGGACTCGACAATGAGCAGTTCTTC. Protein: CASSGSGLDNEQFF.

This clonotype has ten or more counts. The gene calls are TRBV14 and TRBJ2-3; D call uncertain. Germline loops: CDR1 SGHDN, CDR2 FVKESK. The CDR3 extends over 16 amino acids. V dropped 0 bases and J dropped 5 bases, with 15 bases sitting between them. The CDR3 region has the DNA TGTGCCAGCAGCCAAGAAAGGATCGGGCGGCGAGATACGCAGTATTTT. Its translation is CASSQERIGRRDTQYF.

This clonotype was counted only a few times. The chain has TRBV5-1 and TRBJ2-1; 8 bases line up with TRBD1. CDR3 length: 17 amino acids. Germline lookup yields CDR1 SGHRS and CDR2 YFSETQ. The V gene end was trimmed by 4 bases and the J gene end by 6 bases; junction bases not matched to a gene: 15. The CDR3 is CASSGGQTGERANEQFF. CDR3 DNA sequence: TGCGCCAGCAGCGGGGGACAGACAGGGGAAAGGGCCAATGAGCAGTTCTTC.

Ten or more counts support this clonotype. The CDR3 DNA reads as TGTGCCAGCAGTACACAGGGGGCAGGGGAAAAACTGTTTTTT. Amino acid sequence: CASSTQGAGEKLFF. This sequence joins TRBV6-1 and TRBJ1-4, with TRBD1 matching over 9 bases. The CDR3 loop spans 14 amino acids. The junction had 6 bases not matched to a gene; V was cut back by 5 bases and J by 8 bases. Germline CDR1 MNHNS, CDR2 SASEGT.

The rearrangement joins TRBV5-1 to TRBJ1-1; 12 bases match TRBD1. Trimming cost V 4 bases and J 3 bases; bases outside gene matches: 7. Germline V lookup: CDR1 SGHRS, CDR2 YFSETQ. The CDR3 runs 16 residues. The CDR3 DNA is TGCGCCAGCAGCGCCTCCGGGACAGGGGGCTACACTGAAGCTTTCTTT. As protein: CASSASGTGGYTEAFF.

This clonotype showed up many times. The CDR3 DNA sequence: TGTGCCAGCAGTTCGACAGGGCGCAATGAGCAGTTCTTC. Translation gives CASSSTGRNEQFF. The V call is TRBV28, the J call TRBJ2-1; TRBD1 agrees at 7 bases. Per germline, CDR1 MDHEN and CDR2 SYDVKM. The CDR3 consists of 13 residues. The trim removed 4 bases at V and 6 bases at J, leaving 3 bases unmatched. Filled out from reference TRBV28 and TRBJ2-1, the complete variable domain reads DVKVTQSSRYLVKRTGEKVFLECVQDMDHENMFWYRQDPGLGLRLIYFSYDVKMKEKGDIPEGYSVSREKKERFSLILESASTNQTSMYLCASSSTGRNEQFFGPGTRLTVL.

The chain carries TRBV6-1 and TRBJ1-2; D may be TRBD1 (6 bases). CDR3 length equals 11 residues. V lost 7 bases, J lost 5 bases, and 8 bases lay in between. In germline, CDR1 is MNHNS, CDR2 SASEGT. This CDR3 is CASKQGYGYTF. CDR3 nucleotides: TGTGCCAGCAAACAGGGTTATGGCTACACCTTC.

The chain recombines TRBV6-2 or TRBV6-3 with TRBJ1-4; 9 nucleotides align to TRBD1. V gave up 8 bases and J gave up 6 bases; unmatched junction bases: 7. The CDR3 is 14 amino acids. Per germline, CDR1 MNHEY and CDR2 SVGEGT. CDR3 loop: CASVQGAGDEKLFF. In DNA, the CDR3 is TGTGCCAGCGTACAGGGGGCGGGTGATGAAAAACTGTTTTTT.

The V call is TRBV3-1, the J call TRBJ2-5; TRBD1 or TRBD2 may be the D gene (6 bases each). V lost 4 bases and J 4 bases, leaving 16 bases between the germline ends. In germline, CDR1 is LGHDT, CDR2 YNNKEL (reference sequence). This CDR3 spans 15 amino acids. CDR3 bases: TGTGCCAGCAGCCCCCGGGATCCGGGGGCAGAGACCCAGTACTTC. Translating it yields CASSPRDPGAETQYF.

There are many counts of this clonotype. The V and J genes are TRBV7-9 and TRBJ1-5; TRBD1 aligns across 9 bases. Germline V gene lookup returns CDR1 SEHNR and CDR2 FQNEAQ (reference sequence). The CDR3 length is 16 residues. V lost 5 bases and J lost 2; bases outside the gene matches: 7. The CDR3 here is CASSLGTGSGNQPQHF. The CDR3 DNA reads as TGTGCCAGCAGCCTGGGGACAGGGAGTGGCAATCAGCCCCAGCATTTT. The variable domain in full, with the rest retrieved from reference TRBV7-9 and TRBJ1-5, is DTGVSQNPRHKITKRGQNVTFRCDPISEHNRLYWYRQTLGQGPEFLTYFQNEAQLEKSRLLSDRFSAERPKGSFSTLEIQRTEQGDSAMYLCASSLGTGSGNQPQHFGDGTRLSIL.

The table lists this clonotype with many counts. This chain joins TRBV6-2 or TRBV6-3 and TRBJ1-2; 7 bases fit TRBD1. This CDR3 has 14 residues. CDR1 is MNHEY, CDR2 SVGEGT, per germline. Losses at the gene ends were 2 bases for V and 10 bases for J; bases not matched to a gene: 10. The CDR3 sequence: CASSYRDSILYYTF. The CDR3 DNA reads as TGTGCCAGCAGTTACCGGGACAGTATCCTTTACTACACCTTC.

This clonotype was counted many times. This rearrangement joins TRBV10-3 to TRBJ1-2; TRBD1 is a possible D gene (5 bases). The CDR3 consists of 13 residues. Germline values: CDR1 ENHRY, CDR2 SYGVKD. V lost 8 bases and J 6 bases, leaving 16 bases between the germline ends. The DNA of the CDR3 is TGTGCCATCCGAGATGGGGACGAGAATGGCTACACCTTC. Protein product: CAIRDGDENGYTF.

The chain recombines TRBV7-8 with TRBJ2-7; D gene uncertain. Germline values: CDR1 SGHVS, CDR2 FQNEAQ. Trimming left V 1 base short and J 1 base short, with 14 bases between. The CDR3 contains 16 residues. CDR3: CASSLGPRVASYEQYF. CDR3 DNA: TGTGCCAGCAGCTTAGGCCCTCGGGTGGCGTCCTACGAGCAGTACTTC.

This clonotype has only a few counts. The rearrangement uses TRBV10-3 and TRBJ2-3; TRBD1 might be the D (5 bases). The CDR3 has 14 residues. Trimming stripped 10 bases from V and 5 bases from J, with 19 bases between. Germline assignment: CDR1 ENHRY and CDR2 SYGVKD. The DNA for the CDR3 is TGTGCCAGTCGGCTGGGCAGGGAAGGAGATACGCAGTATTTT. Amino acid sequence: CASRLGREGDTQYF.

The chain is built from TRBV30 and TRBJ1-4, with 7 bases identical to TRBD1. CDR3 size: 13 residues. Trimming at V came to 3 bases and at J to 6 bases, leaving 4 bases not matched to a gene. Germline lookup yields CDR1 GTSNPN and CDR2 SVGIG (reference sequence). The CDR3 loop reads CAWSRDSDEKLFF. For the CDR3, the DNA is TGTGCCTGGAGCCGGGACAGTGATGAAAAACTGTTTTTT.

This clonotype was recorded many times. The rearrangement joins TRBV5-6 to TRBJ1-4; 9 nucleotides match TRBD1. Germline V gives CDR1 SGHDT, CDR2 YYEEEE. V was pared by 1 base and J by 10 bases, with 5 bases of the junction left unmatched. The CDR3 sequence is 14 residues long. As DNA, the CDR3 is TGTGCCAGCAGCTTGATGGGACAGGGAGGAAAACTGTTTTTT. It codes for CASSLMGQGGKLFF.

This sequence joins TRBV29-1 and TRBJ1-1, with 7 bases matching TRBD1. The CDR3 totals 16 residues. In germline, CDR1 is SQVTM, CDR2 ANQGSEA. The trim removed 3 bases at V and 0 bases at J, leaving 10 bases unmatched. The CDR3 DNA is TGCAGCGTTGATAAGGGACAGAAAGTAATGAACACTGAAGCTTTCTTT. It codes for CSVDKGQKVMNTEAFF.

The chain links TRBV29-1 to TRBJ2-3, with TRBD2 identical over 8 bases. The CDR3 has 14 amino acids. V gave up 1 base and J gave up 9 bases; unmatched junction bases: 9. Germline V lookup: CDR1 SQVTM, CDR2 ANQGSEA. This CDR3 is CSVEVSGASDTQYF. In DNA form, the CDR3 reads TGCAGCGTTGAAGTTAGCGGGGCATCTGACACGCAGTATTTT.

This clonotype was seen ten or more times. The chain links TRBV6-1 to TRBJ1-1; D is possibly TRBD1 (5 bases). From germline, CDR1 is MNHNS and CDR2 SASEGT. The CDR3 consists of 14 residues. V lost 6 bases and J lost 1, with 12 bases in between. CDR3 region: CASSPLDRNTEAFF. CDR3 in DNA: TGTGCCAGCAGCCCCTTAGACAGGAACACTGAAGCTTTCTTT.

This clonotype was seen ten or more times. This chain uses TRBV2 with TRBJ2-2, with D perhaps TRBD2 (5 bases). The germline CDR1 and CDR2 sequences are SNHLY and FYNNEI. V was pared by 3 bases and J by 3 bases, with 11 bases between. This CDR3 is built from 15 residues. The CDR3 protein is CASSDIRDDTGELFF. The DNA for the CDR3 is TGTGCCAGCAGTGATATCCGGGATGACACCGGGGAGCTGTTTTTT.